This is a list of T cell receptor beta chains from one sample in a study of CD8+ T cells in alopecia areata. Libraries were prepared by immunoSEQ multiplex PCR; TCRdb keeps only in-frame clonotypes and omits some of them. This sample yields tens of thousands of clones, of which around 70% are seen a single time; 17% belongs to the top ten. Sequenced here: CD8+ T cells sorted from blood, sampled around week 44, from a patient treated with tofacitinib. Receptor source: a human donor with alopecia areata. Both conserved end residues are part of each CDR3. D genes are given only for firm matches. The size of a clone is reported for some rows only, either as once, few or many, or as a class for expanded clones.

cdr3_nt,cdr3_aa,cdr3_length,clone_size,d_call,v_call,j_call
TGCGCCAGCAGTCCGACAGAGACGTACAATGAGCAGTTCTTC,CASSPTETYNEQFF,14,-,-,TRBV5-1,TRBJ2-1
TGTGCCAGCGACAGCTCTGGGGCCAACGTCCTGACTTTC,CASDSSGANVLTF,13,-,-,TRBV5-6,TRBJ2-6
TGTGCCAGCAGCTCCCCCGTGGGGTTCTCCGAGCAGTACTTC,CASSSPVGFSEQYF,14,-,-,TRBV7-9,TRBJ2-7
TGTGCCACCAGCAGACCAATGTCGACTGGAAACACCATATATTTT,CATSRPMSTGNTIYF,15,-,-,TRBV15,TRBJ1-3
TGTGCCAGCAGCCCCCCTCGGCGCCGTTCCACAGATACGCAGTATTTT,CASSPPRRRSTDTQYF,16,-,-,TRBV7-2,TRBJ2-3
TGTGCCAGCAGTGACGAACTTAGGGATACTACGAACACCGGGGAGCTGTTTTTT,CASSDELRDTTNTGELFF,18,-,-,TRBV25-1,TRBJ2-2
TGCAGCGCGCTTATCCGGGACAGGGATAATTCACCCCTCCACTTT,CSALIRDRDNSPLHF,15,-,TRBD1,TRBV29-1,TRBJ1-6
TGTGCCAGCAGCTTAAGAGTAGTGTCGGGGGAGCTGTTTTTT,CASSLRVVSGELFF,14,-,-,TRBV7-2,TRBJ2-2
TGTGCCAGCAGCTTAGCGTGGGACGAGCAGTACTTC,CASSLAWDEQYF,12,-,-,TRBV11-2,TRBJ2-7
TGTGCCAGCAGCTTAGCGAGGTACAATGAGCAGTTCTTC,CASSLARYNEQFF,13,-,-,TRBV11-3,TRBJ2-1
TGTGCTAGTGGTTTGGTACGAGGGGAGCAGTTCTTC,CASGLVRGEQFF,12,once,-,TRBV12-5,TRBJ2-1
TGTGCCAGCGTGACCAGGGGGCTACTCACTGAAGCTTTCTTT,CASVTRGLLTEAFF,14,few,TRBD1,TRBV25-1,TRBJ1-1
TGTGCCAGCAGCTCTACTGGGGTGAGCGACTATGGCTACACCTTC,CASSSTGVSDYGYTF,15,-,-,TRBV7-9,TRBJ1-2
TGTGCCAGCAGCGTACGCTGGGGTCCGGATGGCTACACCTTC,CASSVRWGPDGYTF,14,-,-,TRBV9,TRBJ1-2
TGTGCCAGCAGCTTACGCCCCGGGACAGTAAACACCGGGGAGCTGTTTTTT,CASSLRPGTVNTGELFF,17,-,TRBD1,TRBV11-1,TRBJ2-2
TGTGCCAGCTCACCACCCGGCAGGGTTTACACCGGGGAGCTGTTTTTT,CASSPPGRVYTGELFF,16,-,-,TRBV18,TRBJ2-2
TGTGCCAGCGACCTTTCCGGAAACCAAGAGACCCAGTACTTC,CASDLSGNQETQYF,14,-,-,TRBV2,TRBJ2-5
TGTGCCAGCAGCTTGAGGGGAGGCACAGATACGCAGTATTTT,CASSLRGGTDTQYF,14,-,-,TRBV7-2,TRBJ2-3
TGTGCCACCAGCAGGGGCAATGAGCAGTTCTTC,CATSRGNEQFF,11,-,-,TRBV15,TRBJ2-1
TGTGCCAGCACAATAGCGGGGCTGAGGAATGAGCAGTTCTTC,CASTIAGLRNEQFF,14,-,TRBD2,TRBV11-2,TRBJ2-1
TGTGCCAGCAGCATGACCTCAGGGGACGCTGAAGCTTTCTTT,CASSMTSGDAEAFF,14,-,-,TRBV7-9,TRBJ1-1
TGTGCCAGCAGCCACGGGACCACCACCGGGGAGCTGTTTTTT,CASSHGTTTGELFF,14,-,-,TRBV7-2,TRBJ2-2
TGTGCCTGGAGACAGGACAGGGATGCGGGGTTGGAGGTCCGCCTGTATAATTCACCCCTCCACTTT,CAWRQDRDAGLEVRLYNSPLHF,22,-,TRBD1,TRBV30,TRBJ1-6
TGTGCCAGCAGTTTTAGCGGGGGGGTAGCAGATACGCAGTATTTT,CASSFSGGVADTQYF,15,-,TRBD2,TRBV6-5,TRBJ2-3
TGTGCCAGCAGCTTGGGTCATCTCTATGGCTACACCTTC,CASSLGHLYGYTF,13,-,-,TRBV5-6,TRBJ1-2
TGTGCCAGCAGCGACGGGTCCGCTTATTACGAGCAGTACTTC,CASSDGSAYYEQYF,14,-,-,TRBV7-8,TRBJ2-7
TGTGCCAGCAGCTTTCGAGCGGGGGGGACCCAAGAGACCCAGTACTTC,CASSFRAGGTQETQYF,16,-,TRBD2,TRBV13,TRBJ2-5
TGCGCCAGCAGCCAAGCCTATGGACAGGGACCGAACACCGGGGAGCTGTTTTTT,CASSQAYGQGPNTGELFF,18,once,TRBD1,TRBV4-1,TRBJ2-2
TGCGCCAGCAGCCAAGAGAGCAGAAGCACAGATACGCAGTATTTT,CASSQESRSTDTQYF,15,-,-,TRBV4-3,TRBJ2-3
TGCGCCAGCAGCTTGGCTGAGGGGGTCTCCTACGAGCAGTACTTC,CASSLAEGVSYEQYF,15,-,-,TRBV5-1,TRBJ2-7
TGCGCCAGCAGCTCCAATAGCTGGGGAGGCAATGAGCAGTTCTTC,CASSSNSWGGNEQFF,15,few,-,TRBV5-1,TRBJ2-1
TGTGCCACCAGCCACAATGAGGGGGAGCAGTACTTC,CATSHNEGEQYF,12,-,-,TRBV15,TRBJ2-7
TGCAGCGTTGAAGATCTAGGGCAGGGGGCGGGCGGGGAGCTGTTTTTT,CSVEDLGQGAGGELFF,16,few,TRBD1,TRBV29-1,TRBJ2-2
TGTGCCAGCAGTCGAGATCTAGGGAACACAGATACGCAGTATTTT,CASSRDLGNTDTQYF,15,-,-,TRBV7-2,TRBJ2-3
TGTGCCAGCAGCTTAGATGGTAGTTGGAACACTGAAGCTTTCTTT,CASSLDGSWNTEAFF,15,-,-,TRBV11-2,TRBJ1-1
TGTGCCAGCAGCTCGGGCCGAGGGACACCCCTCCACTTT,CASSSGRGTPLHF,13,-,-,TRBV5-6,TRBJ1-6
TGTGCCAGCAGCTTGGGGGCAGGGGATTACACCGGGGAGCTGTTTTTT,CASSLGAGDYTGELFF,16,-,-,TRBV5-6,TRBJ2-2
TGCGCCAGCAGTGAGTCTGTGAGGACGAACATTTTTACAGATACGCAGTATTTT,CASSESVRTNIFTDTQYF,18,-,-,TRBV10-2,TRBJ2-3
TGTGCCATCAGGGGGGACCAAGAGACCCAGTACTTC,CAIRGDQETQYF,12,-,-,TRBV10-3,TRBJ2-5
TGTGCCACCAGCAGAGATCGGCAGGGGCATTATGGCTACACCTTC,CATSRDRQGHYGYTF,15,-,-,TRBV15,TRBJ1-2
TGCGCCAGCAGCCAAGGTGATTCGGGGAACAACAATGAGCAGTTCTTC,CASSQGDSGNNNEQFF,16,-,-,TRBV4-3,TRBJ2-1